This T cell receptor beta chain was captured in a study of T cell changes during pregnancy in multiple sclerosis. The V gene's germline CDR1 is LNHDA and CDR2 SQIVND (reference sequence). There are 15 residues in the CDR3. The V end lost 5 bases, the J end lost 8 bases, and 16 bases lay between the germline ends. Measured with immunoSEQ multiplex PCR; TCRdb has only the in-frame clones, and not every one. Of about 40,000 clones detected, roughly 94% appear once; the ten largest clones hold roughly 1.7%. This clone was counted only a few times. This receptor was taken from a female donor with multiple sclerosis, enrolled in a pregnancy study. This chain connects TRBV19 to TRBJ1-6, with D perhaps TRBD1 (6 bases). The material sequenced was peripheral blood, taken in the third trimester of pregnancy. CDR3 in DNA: TGTGCCAGTAGTTCTCAAACAGGGAGAGATTCACCCCTCCACTTT. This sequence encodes CASSSQTGRDSPLHF.